The present T cell receptor beta chain was sequenced within a study of T cells in Graves' hyperthyroidism and ophthalmopathy. General study results and limits: Ophthalmopathy cases were set apart from stable hyperthyroidism by a 13 V-J model.

TCR beta CDR3 regions were amplified from RNA. HTBI primers were the set used in a first-round RT-PCR of the TCR CDR3. TCRdb re-analysed the multiplex PCR reads in MiXCR, keeping a single row per CDR3 protein. The sample consists of 500,000 to 800,000 distinct CDR3 sequences, roughly 15% of them appearing once. This clonotype was counted at least ten times. Its cognate antigen is unknown. CDR1 is DFQATT and CDR2 is SNEGSKA in the germline V gene (reference sequence). V was shortened by 0 bases and J by 10 bases, with 18 bases between the two germline ends. This CDR3 is 14 amino acids long. V is TRBV20-1 and J is TRBJ1-2, with TRBD1 as a possible D gene (6 bases). The TCR was taken from a woman aged 45-59 years with Graves' ophthalmopathy. Sequenced: blood. CDR3 in amino acids: CSARDLGSAGVYTF. The CDR3 nucleotides are TGCAGTGCTAGAGATCTCGGCTCGGCAGGGGTCTACACCTTC.